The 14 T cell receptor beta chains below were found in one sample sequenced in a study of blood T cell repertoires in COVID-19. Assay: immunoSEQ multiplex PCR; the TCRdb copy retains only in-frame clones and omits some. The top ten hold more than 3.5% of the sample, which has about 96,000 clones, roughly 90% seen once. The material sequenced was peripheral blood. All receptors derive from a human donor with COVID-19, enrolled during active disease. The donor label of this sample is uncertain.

Here the CDR3 reads CASSLDRSRIREQFF. The CDR3 DNA follows: TGTGCCAGCAGCTTAGATCGGAGCAGAATCCGGGAGCAGTTCTTC. This chain uses TRBV11-2 with TRBJ2-1; no definite D call. The CDR3 totals 15 residues. CDR1 is SGHAT, CDR2 FQNNGV, per germline. Trimming took 0 bases from V and 10 from J, leaving 16 bases between them.

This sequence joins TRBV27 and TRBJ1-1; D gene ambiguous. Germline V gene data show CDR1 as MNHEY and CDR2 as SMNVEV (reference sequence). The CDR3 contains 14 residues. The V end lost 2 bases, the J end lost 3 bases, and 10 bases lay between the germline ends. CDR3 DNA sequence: TGTGCCAGCAGTTTACTTCACCAGGACACTGAAGCTTTCTTT. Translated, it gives CASSLLHQDTEAFF.

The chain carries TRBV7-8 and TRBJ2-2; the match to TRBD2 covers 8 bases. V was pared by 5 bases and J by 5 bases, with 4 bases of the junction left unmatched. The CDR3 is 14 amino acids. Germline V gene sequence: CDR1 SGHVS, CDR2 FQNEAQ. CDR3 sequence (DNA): TGTGCCAGCAGCACCGAGCGGGAGACCGGGGAGCTGTTTTTT. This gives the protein CASSTERETGELFF. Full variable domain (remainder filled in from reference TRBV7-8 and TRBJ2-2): GAGVSQSPRYKVAKRGQDVALRCDPISGHVSLFWYQQALGQGPEFLTYFQNEAQLDKSGLPSDRFFAERPEGSVSTLKIQRTQQEDSAVYLCASSTERETGELFFGEGSRLTVL.

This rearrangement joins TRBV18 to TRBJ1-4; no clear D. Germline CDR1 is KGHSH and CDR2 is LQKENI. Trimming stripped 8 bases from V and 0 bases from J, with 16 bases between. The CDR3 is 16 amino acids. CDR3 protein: CASTRERAATNEKLFF. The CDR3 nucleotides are TGTGCCAGCACTCGGGAGAGAGCTGCAACTAATGAAAAACTGTTTTTT.

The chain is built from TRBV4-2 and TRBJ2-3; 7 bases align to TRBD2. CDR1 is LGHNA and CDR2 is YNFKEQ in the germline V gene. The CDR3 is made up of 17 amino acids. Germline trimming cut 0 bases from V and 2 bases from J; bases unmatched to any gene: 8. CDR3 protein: CASSQEDSGEYTDTQYF. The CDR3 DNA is TGTGCCAGCAGCCAAGAAGACAGCGGGGAATACACAGATACGCAGTATTTT.

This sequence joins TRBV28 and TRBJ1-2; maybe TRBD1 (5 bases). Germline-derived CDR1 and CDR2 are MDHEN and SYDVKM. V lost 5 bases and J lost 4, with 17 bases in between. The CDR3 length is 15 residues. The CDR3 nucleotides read TGTGCCAGCAGTCCACCGGGGGTCGGCTTCTATGGCTACACCTTC. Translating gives CASSPPGVGFYGYTF.

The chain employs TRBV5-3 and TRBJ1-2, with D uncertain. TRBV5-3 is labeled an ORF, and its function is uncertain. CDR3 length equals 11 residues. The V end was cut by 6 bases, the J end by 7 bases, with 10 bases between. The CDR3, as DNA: TGTGCCAGAACTTACGGAGGTGGCTACACCTTC. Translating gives CARTYGGGYTF.

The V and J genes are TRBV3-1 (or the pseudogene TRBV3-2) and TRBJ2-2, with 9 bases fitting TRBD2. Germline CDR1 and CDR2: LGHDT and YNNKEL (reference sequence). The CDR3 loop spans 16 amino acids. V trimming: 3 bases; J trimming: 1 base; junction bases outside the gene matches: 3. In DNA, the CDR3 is TGTGCCAGCAGCCATCCTAGCGGGGTGAACACCGGGGAGCTGTTTTTT. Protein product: CASSHPSGVNTGELFF.

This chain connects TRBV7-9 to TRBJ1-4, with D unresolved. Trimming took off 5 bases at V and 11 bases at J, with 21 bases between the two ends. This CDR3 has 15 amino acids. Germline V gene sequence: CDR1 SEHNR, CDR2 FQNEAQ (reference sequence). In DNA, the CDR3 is TGTGCCAGCAGCCCTCGGGAGACTCTAAAGAGTAAACTGTTTTTT. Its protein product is CASSPRETLKSKLFF.

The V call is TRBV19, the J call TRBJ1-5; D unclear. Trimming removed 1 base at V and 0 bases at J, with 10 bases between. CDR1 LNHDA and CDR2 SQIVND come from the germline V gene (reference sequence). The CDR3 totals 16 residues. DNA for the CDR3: TGTGCCAGTAGTATAGTTCCAGATTATAGCAATCAGCCCCAGCATTTT. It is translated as CASSIVPDYSNQPQHF.

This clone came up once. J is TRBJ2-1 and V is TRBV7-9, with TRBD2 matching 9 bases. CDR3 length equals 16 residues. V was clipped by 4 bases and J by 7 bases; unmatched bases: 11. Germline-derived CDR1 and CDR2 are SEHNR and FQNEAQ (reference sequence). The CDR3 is CASSSSPAGGGNEQFF. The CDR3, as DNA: TGTGCCAGCAGCTCTTCCCCAGCGGGGGGAGGTAATGAGCAGTTCTTC.

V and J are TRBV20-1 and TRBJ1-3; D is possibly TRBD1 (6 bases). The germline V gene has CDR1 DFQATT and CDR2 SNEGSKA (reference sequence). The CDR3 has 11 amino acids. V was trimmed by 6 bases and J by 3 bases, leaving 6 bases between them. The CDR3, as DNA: TGCAGTGCCAGGGGTGGAAACACCATATATTTT. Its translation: CSARGGNTIYF.

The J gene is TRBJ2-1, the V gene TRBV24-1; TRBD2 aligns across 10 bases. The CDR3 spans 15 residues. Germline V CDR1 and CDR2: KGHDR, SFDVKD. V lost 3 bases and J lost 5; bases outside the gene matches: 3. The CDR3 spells CATSDGLAVNNEQFF. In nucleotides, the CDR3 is TGTGCCACCAGTGATGGACTAGCGGTCAACAATGAGCAGTTCTTC.

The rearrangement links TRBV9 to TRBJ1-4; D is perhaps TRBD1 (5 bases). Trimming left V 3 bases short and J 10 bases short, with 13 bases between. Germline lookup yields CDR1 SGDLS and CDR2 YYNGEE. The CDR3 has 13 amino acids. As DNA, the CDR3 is TGTGCCAGCAGCGCACTCAGGGCTGGAAAACTGTTTTTT. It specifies CASSALRAGKLFF.